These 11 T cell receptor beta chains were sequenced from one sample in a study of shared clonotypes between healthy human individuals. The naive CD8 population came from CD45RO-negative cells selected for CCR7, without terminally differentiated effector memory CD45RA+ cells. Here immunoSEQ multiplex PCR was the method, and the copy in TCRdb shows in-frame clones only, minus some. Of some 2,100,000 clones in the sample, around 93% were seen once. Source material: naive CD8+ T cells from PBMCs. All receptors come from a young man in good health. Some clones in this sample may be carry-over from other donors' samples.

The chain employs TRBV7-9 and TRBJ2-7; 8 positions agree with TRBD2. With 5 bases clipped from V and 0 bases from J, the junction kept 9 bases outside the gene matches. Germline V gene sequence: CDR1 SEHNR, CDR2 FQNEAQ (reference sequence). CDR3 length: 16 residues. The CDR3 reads CASSPSSGVSSYEQYF. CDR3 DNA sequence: TGTGCCAGCAGCCCCAGTAGCGGGGTTAGCTCCTACGAGCAGTACTTC. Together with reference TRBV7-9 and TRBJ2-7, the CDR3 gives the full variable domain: DTGVSQNPRHKITKRGQNVTFRCDPISEHNRLYWYRQTLGQGPEFLTYFQNEAQLEKSRLLSDRFSAERPKGSFSTLEIQRTEQGDSAMYLCASSPSSGVSSYEQYFGPGTRLTVT.

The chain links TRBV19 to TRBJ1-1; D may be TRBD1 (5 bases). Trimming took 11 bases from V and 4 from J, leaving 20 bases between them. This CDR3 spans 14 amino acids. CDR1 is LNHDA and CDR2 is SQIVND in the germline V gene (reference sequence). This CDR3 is CASVRPGGVTEAFF. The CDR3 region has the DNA TGTGCCTCTGTCCGACCCGGGGGGGTCACTGAAGCTTTCTTT.

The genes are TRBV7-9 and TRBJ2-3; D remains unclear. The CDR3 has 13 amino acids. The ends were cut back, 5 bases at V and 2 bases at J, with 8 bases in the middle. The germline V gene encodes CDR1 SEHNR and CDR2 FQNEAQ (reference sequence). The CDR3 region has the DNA TGTGCCAGCAGCCCCTCTTACACAGATACGCAGTATTTT. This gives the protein CASSPSYTDTQYF.

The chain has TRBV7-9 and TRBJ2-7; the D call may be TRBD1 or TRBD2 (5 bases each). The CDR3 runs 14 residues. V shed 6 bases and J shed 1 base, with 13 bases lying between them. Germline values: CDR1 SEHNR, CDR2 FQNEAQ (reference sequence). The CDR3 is CASSLTGLSYEQYF. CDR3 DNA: TGTGCCAGCAGTCTAACAGGACTTTCCTACGAGCAGTACTTC.

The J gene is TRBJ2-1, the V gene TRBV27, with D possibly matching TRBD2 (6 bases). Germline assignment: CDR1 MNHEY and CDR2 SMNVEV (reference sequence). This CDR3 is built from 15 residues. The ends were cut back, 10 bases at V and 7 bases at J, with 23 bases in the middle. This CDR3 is CATSGAATGWNEQFF. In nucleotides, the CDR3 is TGTGCCACCTCGGGAGCGGCTACAGGTTGGAATGAGCAGTTCTTC.

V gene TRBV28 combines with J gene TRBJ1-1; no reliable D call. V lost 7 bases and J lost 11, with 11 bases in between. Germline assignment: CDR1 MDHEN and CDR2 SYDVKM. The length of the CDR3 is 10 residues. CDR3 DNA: TGTGCCAGCACCCGCCTCTGGGCTTTCTTT. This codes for CASTRLWAFF. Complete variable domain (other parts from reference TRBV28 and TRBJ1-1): DVKVTQSSRYLVKRTGEKVFLECVQDMDHENMFWYRQDPGLGLRLIYFSYDVKMKEKGDIPEGYSVSREKKERFSLILESASTNQTSMYLCASTRLWAFFGQGTRLTVV.

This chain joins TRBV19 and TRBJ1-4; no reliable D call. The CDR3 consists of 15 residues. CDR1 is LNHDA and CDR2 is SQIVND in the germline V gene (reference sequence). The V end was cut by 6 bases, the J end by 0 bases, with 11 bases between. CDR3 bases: TGTGCCAGTAGCATCTACATAGCAACTAATGAAAAACTGTTTTTT. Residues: CASSIYIATNEKLFF. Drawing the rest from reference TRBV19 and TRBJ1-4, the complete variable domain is DGGITQSPKYLFRKEGQNVTLSCEQNLNHDAMYWYRQDPGQGLRLIYYSQIVNDFQKGDIAEGYSVSREKKESFPLTVTSAQKNPTAFYLCASSIYIATNEKLFFGSGTQLSVL.

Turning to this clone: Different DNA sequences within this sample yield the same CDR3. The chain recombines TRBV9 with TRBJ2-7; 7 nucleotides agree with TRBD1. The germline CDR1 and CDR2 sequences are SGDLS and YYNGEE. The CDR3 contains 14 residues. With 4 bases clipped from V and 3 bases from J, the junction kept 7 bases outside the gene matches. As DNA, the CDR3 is TGTGCCAGCAGCTTCCGGGACAGAGGCTACGAGCAGTACTTC. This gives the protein CASSFRDRGYEQYF.

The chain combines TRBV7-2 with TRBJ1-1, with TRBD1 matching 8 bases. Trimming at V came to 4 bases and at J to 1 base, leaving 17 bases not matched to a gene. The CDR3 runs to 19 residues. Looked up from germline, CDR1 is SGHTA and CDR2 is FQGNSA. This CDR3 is CASSSAFFGSGGPNTEAFF. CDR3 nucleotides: TGTGCCAGCAGCTCAGCGTTCTTCGGCTCAGGGGGCCCGAACACTGAAGCTTTCTTT.

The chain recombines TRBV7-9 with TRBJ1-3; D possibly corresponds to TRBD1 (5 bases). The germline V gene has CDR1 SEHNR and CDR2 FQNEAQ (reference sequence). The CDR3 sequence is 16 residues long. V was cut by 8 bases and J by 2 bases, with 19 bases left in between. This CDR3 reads CASAQAPGGTGNTIYF. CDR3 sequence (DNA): TGTGCCAGCGCCCAAGCCCCGGGGGGGACTGGAAACACCATATATTTT.

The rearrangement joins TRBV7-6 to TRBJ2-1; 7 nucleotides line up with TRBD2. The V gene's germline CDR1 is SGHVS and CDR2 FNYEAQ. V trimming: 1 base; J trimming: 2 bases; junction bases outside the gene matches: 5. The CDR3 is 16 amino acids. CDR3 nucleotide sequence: TGTGCCAGCAGCTTAGGGCTAGCGGCAACCTACAATGAGCAGTTCTTC. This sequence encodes CASSLGLAATYNEQFF.